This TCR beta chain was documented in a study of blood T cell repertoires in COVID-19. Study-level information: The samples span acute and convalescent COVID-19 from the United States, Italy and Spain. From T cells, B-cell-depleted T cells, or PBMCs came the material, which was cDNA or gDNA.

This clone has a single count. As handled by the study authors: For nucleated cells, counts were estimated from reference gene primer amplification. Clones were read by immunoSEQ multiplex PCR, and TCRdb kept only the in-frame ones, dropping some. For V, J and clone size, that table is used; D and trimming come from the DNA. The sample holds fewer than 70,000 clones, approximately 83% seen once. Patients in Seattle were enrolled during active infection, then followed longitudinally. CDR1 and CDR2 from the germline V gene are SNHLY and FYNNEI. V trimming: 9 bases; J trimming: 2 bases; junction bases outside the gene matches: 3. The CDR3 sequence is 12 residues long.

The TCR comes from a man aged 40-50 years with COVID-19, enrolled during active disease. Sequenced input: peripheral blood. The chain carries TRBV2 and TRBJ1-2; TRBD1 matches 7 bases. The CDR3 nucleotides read TGTGCCAGGAGGGGGCAGAACTATGGCTACACCTTC. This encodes CARRGQNYGYTF.